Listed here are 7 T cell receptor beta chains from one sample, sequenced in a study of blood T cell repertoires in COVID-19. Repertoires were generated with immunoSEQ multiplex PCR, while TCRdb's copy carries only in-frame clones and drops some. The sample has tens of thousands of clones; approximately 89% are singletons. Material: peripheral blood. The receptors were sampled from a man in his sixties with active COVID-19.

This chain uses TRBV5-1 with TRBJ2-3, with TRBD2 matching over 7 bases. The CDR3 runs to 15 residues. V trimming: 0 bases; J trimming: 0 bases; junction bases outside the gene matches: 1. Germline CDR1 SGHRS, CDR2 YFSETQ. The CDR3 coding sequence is TGCGCCAGCAGCTTGGGCGGGGGTAGCACAGATACGCAGTATTTT. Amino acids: CASSLGGGSTDTQYF.

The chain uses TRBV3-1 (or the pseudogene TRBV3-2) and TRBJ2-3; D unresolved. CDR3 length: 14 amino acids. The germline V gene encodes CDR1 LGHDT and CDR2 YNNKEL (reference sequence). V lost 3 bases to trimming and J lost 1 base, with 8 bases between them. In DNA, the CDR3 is TGTGCCAGCAGCCACGGTATTCGCACAGATACGCAGTATTTT. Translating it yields CASSHGIRTDTQYF.

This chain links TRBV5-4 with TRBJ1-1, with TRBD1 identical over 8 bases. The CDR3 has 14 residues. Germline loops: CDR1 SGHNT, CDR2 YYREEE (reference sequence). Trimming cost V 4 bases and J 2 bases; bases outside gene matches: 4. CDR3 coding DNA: TGTGCCAGCAGCAGGGGACAGGTAAACACTGAAGCTTTCTTT. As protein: CASSRGQVNTEAFF.

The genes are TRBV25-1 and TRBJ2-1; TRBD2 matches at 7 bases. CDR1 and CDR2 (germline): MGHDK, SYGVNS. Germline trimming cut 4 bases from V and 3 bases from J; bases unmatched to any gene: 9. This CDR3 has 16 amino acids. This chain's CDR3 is CASSGGLGTNYNEQFF. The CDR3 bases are TGTGCCAGCAGTGGAGGACTCGGGACTAACTACAATGAGCAGTTCTTC.

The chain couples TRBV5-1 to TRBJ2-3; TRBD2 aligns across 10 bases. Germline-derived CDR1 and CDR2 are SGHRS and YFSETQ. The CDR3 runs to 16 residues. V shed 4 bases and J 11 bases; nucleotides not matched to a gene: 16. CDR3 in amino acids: CASSPHLAGATGGQYF. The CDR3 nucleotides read TGCGCCAGCAGCCCACACCTAGCGGGAGCCACAGGTGGGCAGTATTTT.

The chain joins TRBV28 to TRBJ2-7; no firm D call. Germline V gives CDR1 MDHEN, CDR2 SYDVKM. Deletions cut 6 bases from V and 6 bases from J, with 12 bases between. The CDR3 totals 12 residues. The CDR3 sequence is CASSTPAVEQYF. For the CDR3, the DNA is TGTGCCAGCAGCACCCCGGCGGTCGAGCAGTACTTC.

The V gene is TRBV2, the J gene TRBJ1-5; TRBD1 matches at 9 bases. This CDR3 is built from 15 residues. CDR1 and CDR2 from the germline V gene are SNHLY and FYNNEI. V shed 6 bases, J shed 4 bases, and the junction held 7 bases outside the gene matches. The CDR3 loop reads CASSPSGTGNQPQHF. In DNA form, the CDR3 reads TGTGCCAGCAGCCCTTCCGGGACAGGGAATCAGCCCCAGCATTTT.